These 3 T cell receptor beta chains were sequenced from one sample in a study of blood T cell repertoires in COVID-19. Measured with immunoSEQ multiplex PCR; TCRdb has only the in-frame clones, and not every one. This sample yields approximately 100,000 clones, of which around 80% are seen a single time; under 8% belongs to the top ten. Sequencing used peripheral blood. Source of these receptors: a man older than 75 with COVID-19, enrolled during active disease.

The chain recombines TRBV28 with TRBJ2-7, with D possibly being TRBD2 (5 bases). V was cut by 1 base and J by 2 bases, with 9 bases left in between. The length of the CDR3 is 14 residues. Germline lookup yields CDR1 MDHEN and CDR2 SYDVKM. CDR3 residues: CASSLLPGTYEQYF. CDR3 DNA sequence: TGTGCCAGCAGTTTATTGCCGGGAACCTACGAGCAGTACTTC.

This clone has only a few counts. This chain uses TRBV7-9 with TRBJ1-2, with a weak D call TRBD1 (5 bases). This CDR3 region has 13 residues. The V gene's germline CDR1 is SEHNR and CDR2 FQNEAQ (reference sequence). V lost 0 bases, J lost 6 bases, and 8 bases lay in between. Written as DNA, the CDR3 is TGTGCCAGCAGCTTAGCGGCAGGGAATGGCTACACCTTC. This encodes CASSLAAGNGYTF.

V and J are TRBV18 and TRBJ2-1; 9 nucleotides line up with TRBD2. CDR3 length: 17 residues. Germline V gene sequence: CDR1 KGHSH, CDR2 LQKENI. J was trimmed by 8 bases and V by 3 bases; bases with no gene match: 14. For the CDR3, the DNA is TGTGCCAGCTCACCGCAGCGGCTAGCGGGAATGGTGCATGAGCAGTTCTTC. This translates into CASSPQRLAGMVHEQFF.